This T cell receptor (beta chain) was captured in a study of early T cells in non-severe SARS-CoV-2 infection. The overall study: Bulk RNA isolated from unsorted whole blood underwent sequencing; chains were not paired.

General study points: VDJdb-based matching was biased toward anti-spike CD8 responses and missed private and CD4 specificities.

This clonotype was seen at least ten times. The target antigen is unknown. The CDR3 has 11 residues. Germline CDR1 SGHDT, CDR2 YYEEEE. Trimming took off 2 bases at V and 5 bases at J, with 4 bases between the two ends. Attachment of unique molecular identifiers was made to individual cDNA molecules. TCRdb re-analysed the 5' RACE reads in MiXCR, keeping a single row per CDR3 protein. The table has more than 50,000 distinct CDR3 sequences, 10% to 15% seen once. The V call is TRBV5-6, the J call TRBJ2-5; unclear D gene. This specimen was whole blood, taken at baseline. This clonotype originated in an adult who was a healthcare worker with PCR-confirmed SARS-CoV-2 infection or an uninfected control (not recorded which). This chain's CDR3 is CASSFRETQYF. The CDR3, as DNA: TGTGCCAGCAGCTTTCGGGAGACCCAGTACTTC.